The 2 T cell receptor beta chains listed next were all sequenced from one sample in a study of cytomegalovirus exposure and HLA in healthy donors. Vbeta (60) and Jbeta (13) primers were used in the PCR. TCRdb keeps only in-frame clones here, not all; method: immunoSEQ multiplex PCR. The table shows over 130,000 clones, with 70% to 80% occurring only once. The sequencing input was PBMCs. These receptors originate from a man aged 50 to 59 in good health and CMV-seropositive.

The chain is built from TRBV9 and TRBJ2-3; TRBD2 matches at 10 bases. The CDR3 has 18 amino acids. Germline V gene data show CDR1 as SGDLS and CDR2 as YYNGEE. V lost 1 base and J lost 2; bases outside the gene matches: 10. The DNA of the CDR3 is TGTGCCAGCAGCGTACACCCAGCGGGAGGGCCGATCACAGATACGCAGTATTTT. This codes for CASSVHPAGGPITDTQYF.

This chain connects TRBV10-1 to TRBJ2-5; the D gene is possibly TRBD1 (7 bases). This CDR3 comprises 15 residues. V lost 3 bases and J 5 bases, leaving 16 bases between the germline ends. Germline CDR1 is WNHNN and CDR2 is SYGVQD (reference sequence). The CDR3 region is CASSDRRGLRETQYF. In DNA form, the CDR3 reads TGCGCCAGCAGTGATCGGAGGGGGCTCCGGGAGACCCAGTACTTC.